This T cell receptor (beta chain) was identified in a study of blood T cell repertoires in COVID-19. In the study overall: The samples span acute and convalescent COVID-19 from the United States, Italy and Spain. PBMCs, B-cell-depleted T cells, or T cells provided the cDNA or gDNA that made up the material.

V was cut by 1 base and J by 9 bases, with 7 bases left in between. Germline-derived CDR1 and CDR2 are LGHNA and YNFKEQ. This CDR3 spans 12 amino acids. Study processing details: Cell counts per sample came from amplifying reference gene primers. TCRdb keeps only in-frame clones here, not all; method: immunoSEQ multiplex PCR. V and J calls and clone size come straight from that table; D and trimming were deduced from the DNA. This table holds over 120,000 clones, roughly 90% found once. This sequence was found in a man between 65 and 85 years old with acute or convalescent COVID-19. V usage is TRBV4-2 and J usage is TRBJ2-1; D unresolved. The sequenced sample was peripheral blood. The chain's CDR3 is CASSQGGVEQFF. The DNA for the CDR3 is TGTGCCAGCAGCCAAGGAGGAGTTGAGCAGTTCTTC.